Shown below are 28 T cell receptor beta chains from a single sample sequenced in a study of CD8+ T cells in alopecia areata. Sequencing templates came from extracted RNA that was reverse transcribed into cDNA. Profiled with immunoSEQ multiplex PCR; TCRdb holds only in-frame clones, not every one. Sampling found around 300,000 clones, none seen once. The sorting of pooled cutaneous lymph node cells relied on CD4, CD8alpha, NKG2D, NKG2ACE and other markers. Sequencing was done on a sample of CD4+ T cells sorted from a lymph node. These TCRs come from a C3H/HeJ mouse with alopecia areata. MHC haplotype of the strain: H2-k.

The table lists this clone with a few counts. The gene symbols are mouse symbols. The read comes to an end 4 residues before the CDR3 does, leaving the germline J gene to fill in the end. The same CDR3 is also encoded by other DNA sequences in this sample. This chain uses TRBV13-1 with TRBJ1-1; D ambiguous. The CDR3 is 11 residues long. Germline CDR1 reads NSHNY; CDR2 reads SYGAGN. CDR3 DNA (partial): TGTGCCAGCAGTGCTGGAACA. Translation gives CASSAGT. The full CDR3 protein reads CASSAGTEVFF.

This clone turned up a few times. Mouse gene names and germline throughout. The sequence runs out 4 residues before the end of the CDR3; the remainder is reconstructed from the germline J gene. The chain couples TRBV1 to TRBJ2-2, with TRBD1 identical over 7 bases. The CDR3 consists of 16 residues. Germline V gene data show CDR1 as NSQYPW and CDR2 as LRSPGD (reference sequence). Trimming removed 3 bases from V and 1 base from J; junction bases left unmatched: 5. The DNA read from the CDR3 is TGCACCTGCAGTGCGGGGACAGAACTAAACACCGGG. Protein product: CTCSAGTELNTG. The CDR3 reads in full as CTCSAGTELNTGQLYF.

About this clone: Each gene name is a mouse one. The read finishes 4 residues shy of the CDR3 end, and the germline J gene is used to complete it. This chain links TRBV2 with TRBJ2-4, with 10 positions matching TRBD2. The germline gives CDR1 LGHNA, CDR2 YSYQKL. After removal of 0 bases from V and 0 bases from J, the junction contained 3 bases not matched to a gene. The CDR3 has 17 amino acids. This CDR3 is CASSQDWGGSSQNTLYF. CDR3 bases read: TGTGCCAGCAGCCAAGACTGGGGGGGCTCTAGTCAAAAC.

In this sample, this clone turned up a few times. The gene symbols are mouse symbols. Read coverage stops 3 residues before the CDR3 terminus; the germline J gene supplies the remainder. The rearrangement uses TRBV13-2 and TRBJ1-6; perhaps TRBD1 as D (6 bases). TRBJ1-6 is noted as an ORF with a role that remains uncertain. Germline CDR1 NNHNN, CDR2 SYGAGS (reference sequence). This CDR3 is built from 15 residues. V was pared by 0 bases and J by 8 bases, with 12 bases between. CDR3 residues: CASGDDGGRHSPLYF. CDR3 DNA, as far as it was read: TGTGCCAGCGGTGATGATGGGGGGCGGCATTCGCCC.

Details on this clone: Germline and genes here are mouse. CDR3 protein: CTCSATQGRYAEQFF. The covered CDR3 bases are TGCACCTGCAGTGCCACACAGGGGCGCTATGCT. The chain uses TRBV1 and TRBJ2-1; 7 bases map to TRBD1. The read halts 4 residues ahead of the CDR3 end, with the missing end drawn from the germline J gene. Germline-derived CDR1 and CDR2 are NSQYPW and LRSPGD (reference sequence). Trimming removed 3 bases from V and 3 bases from J; junction bases left unmatched: 5. The CDR3 runs to 15 residues.

This clone has more than one count but fewer than ten. The listed genes are named as in mouse. With the read ending 4 residues before the CDR3 end, the germline J gene is used to fill in that end. In the same sample, other DNA sequences code for this CDR3. The chain recombines TRBV31 with TRBJ2-2; possible D gene TRBD1, 6 bases. There are 15 residues in the CDR3. The V gene lost 3 bases and the J gene lost 0 bases, with 11 bases spanning the gap. The germline CDR1 and CDR2 sequences are GKSSPN and SITVG. CDR3 sequence: CAWSLGTSNTGQLYF. The DNA read from the CDR3 is TGTGCCTGGAGCCTTGGGACATCAAACACCGGG.

For this clone: Germline and genes: mouse. Coverage ceases 4 residues before the CDR3 finishes, and the germline J gene fills in the end. V is TRBV13-2 and J is TRBJ2-5; TRBD1 aligns across 7 bases. CDR3 length: 14 residues. Germline CDR1 reads NNHNN; CDR2 reads SYGAGS (reference sequence). The DNA read from the CDR3 is TGTGCCAGCGGTGATGCACAGGGGAAAGAC. The encoded protein is CASGDAQGKD. The full CDR3 protein reads CASGDAQGKDTQYF.

A note on this clone: Germline and genes here are mouse. The read terminates 4 residues before the CDR3 end, so the remaining end is supplied by the germline J gene. The rearrangement links TRBV1 to TRBJ1-1; 10 bases align to TRBD1. Germline values: CDR1 NSQYPW, CDR2 LRSPGD (reference sequence). This CDR3 has 12 amino acids. The DNA read from the CDR3 is TGCACCTGCAGTGGGACAGGGGGA. It translates to CTCSGTGG. The complete CDR3 protein is CTCSGTGGEVFF. The variable domain in full, completed from reference TRBV1 and TRBJ1-1, reads VTLLEQNPRWRLVPRGQAVNLRCILKNSQYPWMSWYQQDLQKQLQWLFTLRSPGDKEVKSLPGADYLATRVTDTELRLQVANMSQGRTLYCTCSGTGGEVFFGKGTRLTVV.

This clone was seen a few times. Gene names refer to mouse genes. The CDR3 is cut off 4 residues early in the read; its end comes from the germline J gene. Other nucleotide sequences in the sample specify the same CDR3. This chain connects TRBV31 to TRBJ2-7; 9 nucleotides match TRBD2. The V gene end was trimmed by 4 bases and the J gene end by 3 bases; junction bases not matched to a gene: 1. The CDR3 has 12 amino acids. Germline assignment: CDR1 GKSSPN and CDR2 SITVG. Partial CDR3 DNA: TGTGCCTGGACTGGGGGGGTCTAT. Translating it yields CAWTGGVY. The entire CDR3 reads CAWTGGVYEQYF. Full variable domain (outside the CDR3, taken from reference TRBV31 and TRBJ2-7): AQTIHQWPVAEIKAVGSPLSLGCTIKGKSSPNLYWYWQATGGTLQQLFYSITVGQVESVVQLNLSASRPKDDQFILSTEKLLLSHSGFYLCAWTGGVYEQYFGPGTRLTVL.

On this clone itself: The gene names given are mouse names. The read falls 4 residues short of the CDR3 end, and the missing part is taken from the germline J gene. The V call is TRBV5, the J call TRBJ2-1; a weak D match, TRBD2 (5 bases). CDR3 size: 16 residues. The germline V gene has CDR1 LGHNA and CDR2 YNLKQL (reference sequence). V lost 0 bases to trimming and J lost 2 bases, with 11 bases between them. CDR3 in amino acids: CASSQDRGEDYAEQFF. The sequenced CDR3 bases are TGTGCCAGCAGCCAAGATCGTGGGGAGGACTATGCT.

In regard to this clone: Gene names refer to mouse genes. The CDR3 bases that were read are TGTGCCAGCAGTGGGACAATCTCCTAT. It specifies CASSGTISY. The complete CDR3 reads CASSGTISYEQYF. The J gene is TRBJ2-7, the V gene TRBV13-3, with TRBD1 as a possible D gene (5 bases). The sequence runs out 4 residues before the end of the CDR3; the remainder is reconstructed from the germline J gene. The CDR3 is 13 residues long. V was shortened by 3 bases and J by 0 bases, with 7 bases between the two germline ends. Germline-derived CDR1 and CDR2 are NNHDY and SYVADS.

As concerns this clone: Genes here carry mouse names. CDR3 bases read: TGTGCCAGCAGTATCAGGGAGGGCACCGGG. It yields the protein CASSIREGTG. The whole CDR3 region reads CASSIREGTGQLYF. The chain is built from TRBV19 and TRBJ2-2; possibly TRBD1 for D (5 bases). The sequence runs out 4 residues before the end of the CDR3; the remainder is reconstructed from the germline J gene. The V gene's germline CDR1 is FNHDT and CDR2 SITEND (reference sequence). Trimming stripped 2 bases from V and 4 bases from J, with 9 bases between. This CDR3 has 14 amino acids.

As for this clone: The gene symbols are mouse symbols. Read sequence stops 4 residues before the CDR3 end, and the germline J gene provides the missing end. The rearrangement joins TRBV13-1 to TRBJ2-3, with a tentative D call TRBD1 (6 bases). This CDR3 contains 15 residues. The V end lost 0 bases, the J end lost 1 base, and 9 bases lay between the germline ends. CDR1 is NSHNY, CDR2 SYGAGN, per germline. This CDR3 reads CASSDDREGAETLYF. The sequenced part of the CDR3 DNA is TGTGCCAGCAGTGATGACAGGGAGGGTGCAGAA.

This clone showed up just a few times. Mouse germline and gene names are used. The CDR3 end is not reached by the read, which stops 4 residues before it; the germline J gene fills it in. The chain carries TRBV13-1 and TRBJ2-1; D possibly corresponds to TRBD1 (6 bases). V gave up 0 bases and J gave up 5 bases, with 12 bases separating them. Per the germline V gene, CDR1 is NSHNY and CDR2 is SYGAGN. The length of the CDR3 is 15 residues. The covered CDR3 bases are TGTGCCAGCAGTGATGCCCAGGGGAGAGATGCT. Translating it yields CASSDAQGRDA. The CDR3 in its entirety is CASSDAQGRDAEQFF.

This clone was counted only a few times. Genes here carry mouse names. The read ends 4 residues shy of where the CDR3 ends; the end is completed using the germline J gene. This chain uses TRBV14 with TRBJ2-7, with D possibly TRBD1 on 5 matching bases. The CDR3 has 13 amino acids. Germline V gene lookup returns CDR1 SGHDT and CDR2 FRDEAV. The part of the CDR3 DNA that was read is TGTGCCAGCAGTTTCCAGGGAGTTTAT. Translating it yields CASSFQGVY. The CDR3 as a whole reads CASSFQGVYEQYF.

This clone was counted a few times. Genes and germline come from the mouse. The read halts 4 residues ahead of the CDR3 end, with the missing end drawn from the germline J gene. Other DNA sequences in this specimen translate into the identical CDR3. The chain combines TRBV5 with TRBJ2-7, with 11 bases aligning to TRBD1. This CDR3 region has 15 residues. The V gene's germline CDR1 is LGHNA and CDR2 YNLKQL (reference sequence). The CDR3 loop is CASSQVGTGGYEQYF. CDR3 DNA, as far as it was read: TGTGCCAGCAGCCAAGTGGGGACAGGGGGATAT.

This clone has more than one count but fewer than ten. The germline and genes are mouse ones. The read ends 4 residues early relative to the CDR3; the germline J gene fills the gap. This chain joins TRBV1 and TRBJ2-5; D possibly corresponds to TRBD1 (6 bases). The CDR3 length is 15 residues. Germline CDR1 and CDR2: NSQYPW and LRSPGD (reference sequence). Trimming took off 8 bases at V and 0 bases at J, with 15 bases between the two ends. The CDR3 sequence is CTCQGQGYNQDTQYF. Partial CDR3 DNA: TGCACCTGCCAAGGGCAGGGGTATAACCAAGAC.

This clone has only a few counts. Germline and genes: mouse. The CDR3 end falls 3 residues outside the read, so it is completed with the germline J gene. J is TRBJ1-6 and V is TRBV19, with D unclear. TRBJ1-6 is an ORF; its function is uncertain. Germline-derived CDR1 and CDR2 are FNHDT and SITEND (reference sequence). Trimming left V 0 bases short and J 7 bases short, with 8 bases between. The CDR3 loop spans 14 amino acids. The covered CDR3 bases are TGTGCCAGCAGTATAGCTGAGACAAATTCGCCC. Encoded protein: CASSIAETNSP. The whole CDR3 is CASSIAETNSPLYF.

A remark on this clone: Gene names denote mouse genes. The DNA ends 4 residues before the CDR3 does, and the rest of the CDR3 is filled in from the germline J gene. This chain uses TRBV19 with TRBJ1-2; no clear D. Germline V gene sequence: CDR1 FNHDT, CDR2 SITEND (reference sequence). This CDR3 is built from 12 residues. Incomplete CDR3 DNA: TGTGCCAGCAGTATGGGGAGGGAC. Its protein product is CASSMGRD. The whole CDR3 region reads CASSMGRDDYTF.

Points on this clone: These gene names are mouse names. The DNA read from the CDR3 is TGTGCCAGCAGTATGTGGGGGGGCGCT. Translated, it gives CASSMWGGA. The CDR3 in its entirety is CASSMWGGAEQFF. This chain connects TRBV19 to TRBJ2-1, with TRBD2 identical over 9 bases. From the germline J gene comes the end of the CDR3, since the read stops 4 residues before it. Per germline, CDR1 FNHDT and CDR2 SITEND (reference sequence). This CDR3 is 13 amino acids long.

This clone was seen a few times. The gene symbols are mouse symbols. The read ends 4 residues early relative to the CDR3; the germline J gene fills the gap. The chain links TRBV1 to TRBJ2-2; TRBD2 is a possible D gene (6 bases). V was shortened by 7 bases and J by 1 base, with 10 bases between the two germline ends. This CDR3 spans 14 amino acids. From germline, CDR1 is NSQYPW and CDR2 LRSPGD (reference sequence). CDR3 region: CTCKAGGNTGQLYF. CDR3 DNA, as far as it was read: TGCACCTGCAAGGCGGGGGGAAACACCGGG.

This clone occurred a few times. Mouse gene names and germline throughout. The CDR3 end lies 4 residues beyond the end of the read and is filled in from the germline J gene. This chain joins TRBV1 and TRBJ1-1; D possibly corresponds to TRBD1 (5 bases). The CDR3 has 11 residues. Trimming left V 11 bases short and J 1 base short, with 8 bases between. Germline V gene lookup returns CDR1 NSQYPW and CDR2 LRSPGD (reference sequence). The sequenced part of the CDR3 DNA is TGCACCGGGGGGGGGAACACA. The encoded protein is CTGGGNT. The full CDR3 protein is CTGGGNTEVFF.

A remark on this clone: Gene names are mouse gene names. The read gets to within 4 residues of the CDR3 end, and the germline J gene fills in the rest. The chain uses TRBV13-1 and TRBJ2-5, with D tentatively TRBD1 (5 bases). The CDR3 spans 14 residues. Germline assignment: CDR1 NSHNY and CDR2 SYGAGN. The covered CDR3 bases are TGTGCCAGCAGTGACAGGGCGGGGAAAGAC. This sequence encodes CASSDRAGKD. The CDR3, in full, reads CASSDRAGKDTQYF.

This clone was seen only a few times. Germline and genes: mouse. The read ends 4 residues early relative to the CDR3; the germline J gene fills the gap. The same CDR3 can be traced to other DNA sequences in this sample. This chain uses TRBV1 with TRBJ2-7; 7 nucleotides match TRBD2. The germline V gene has CDR1 NSQYPW and CDR2 LRSPGD (reference sequence). Trimming removed 0 bases from V and 3 bases from J; junction bases left unmatched: 5. This CDR3 comprises 15 residues. The DNA read from the CDR3 is TGCACCTGCAGTGCAGATCCTGGGGGTTACTAT. Its translation is CTCSADPGGYY. The whole CDR3 region reads CTCSADPGGYYEQYF.

This clone turned up a few times. Here the gene names and germline are mouse. The read ends 4 residues early relative to the CDR3; the germline J gene fills the gap. The V gene is TRBV13-1, the J gene TRBJ1-2, with D uncertain. The germline gives CDR1 NSHNY, CDR2 SYGAGN. The CDR3 consists of 14 residues. Trimming removed 2 bases at V and 0 bases at J, with 8 bases between. CDR3 bases read: TGTGCCAGCAGTGACCACAGAACAAACTCC. Amino acid sequence: CASSDHRTNS. In full, the CDR3 reads CASSDHRTNSDYTF.

To note about this clone: Gene names are mouse gene names. The read finishes 4 residues shy of the CDR3 end, and the germline J gene is used to complete it. The chain recombines TRBV2 with TRBJ2-5, with TRBD2 matching 7 bases. This CDR3 contains 14 residues. With 2 bases clipped from V and 2 bases from J, the junction kept 1 base outside the gene matches. From germline, CDR1 is LGHNA and CDR2 YSYQKL. CDR3 region: CASSQSGGQDTQYF. CDR3 DNA (partial): TGTGCCAGCAGCCAATCTGGGGGCCAAGAC.

This clone was detected a few times. Mouse germline and gene names are used. The observed sequence ends 3 residues before the CDR3 terminus, with the missing tail filled in from the germline J gene. The chain uses TRBV13-2 and TRBJ1-6; D is perhaps TRBD1 (5 bases). TRBJ1-6 is an ORF for which the function is uncertain. Germline CDR1 and CDR2: NNHNN and SYGAGS (reference sequence). The CDR3 runs to 14 residues. The V and J ends lost 2 bases and 8 bases respectively, with 11 bases between them. The CDR3 DNA, read in part, is TGTGCCAGCGGTGAACAGGACAATTATTCGCCC. Amino acids: CASGEQDNYSP. The full CDR3 protein is CASGEQDNYSPLYF.

Comment on this clone: Gene names denote mouse genes. The CDR3 goes on 4 residues after the read ends, and that part is filled in from the germline J gene. The chain is built from TRBV19 and TRBJ2-1, with TRBD1 matching 7 bases. V was pared by 6 bases and J by 6 bases, with 6 bases of the junction left unmatched. There are 13 residues in the CDR3. CDR1 FNHDT and CDR2 SITEND come from the germline V gene (reference sequence). This CDR3 is CASTFDRVAEQFF. The sequenced part of the CDR3 DNA is TGTGCCAGCACCTTCGACAGGGTTGCT.